The present TCR beta chain was sequenced within a study of T cell repertoires in cytomegalovirus infection. Overall study context: CMV epitopes, recently identified HLA-C-restricted and well-studied HLA-B-restricted, were used.

TCRdb re-called the reads through MiXCR, storing one row per CDR3 protein. This table holds 650,000 to 850,000 distinct CDR3 sequences, about 27% found once. As to this clonotype: Its antigen is undetermined.

V was cut by 5 bases and J by 7 bases, with 15 bases left in between. The V gene's germline CDR1 is SEHNR and CDR2 FQNEAQ (reference sequence). CDR3 length equals 15 residues. The starting material was cultured CD8+ T cells from PBMCs, obtained from culture after CMV antigen stimulation. This chain links TRBV7-9 with TRBJ1-6; D possibly corresponds to TRBD1 (5 bases). This clonotype was sampled from a human donor in good health (CMV status not recorded). Some clones in this sample may be carry-over from other donors' samples. The DNA for the CDR3 is TGTGCCAGCAGCGACCACAGGATTGGAAATTCACCCCTCCACTTT. Its protein product is CASSDHRIGNSPLHF.